These 20 T cell receptor beta chains came from one sample sequenced in a study of blood T cell repertoires in COVID-19. Here immunoSEQ multiplex PCR was the method, and the copy in TCRdb shows in-frame clones only, minus some. The table records tens of thousands of clones, around three quarters of them present only once. Sequenced sample: peripheral blood. All receptors come from a human donor in a cohort sampled during active COVID-19.

CDR3 residues: CASSRTSGNSGANVLTF. The CDR3 bases are TGTGCCAGTAGTCGGACTAGCGGGAACTCTGGGGCCAACGTCCTGACTTTC. The chain links TRBV19 to TRBJ2-6; 12 bases agree with TRBD2. CDR3 length: 17 residues. The V gene end was trimmed by 5 bases and the J gene end by 0 bases; junction bases not matched to a gene: 2. Germline assignment: CDR1 LNHDA and CDR2 SQIVND (reference sequence). Full variable domain (missing parts from reference TRBV19 and TRBJ2-6): DGGITQSPKYLFRKEGQNVTLSCEQNLNHDAMYWYRQDPGQGLRLIYYSQIVNDFQKGDIAEGYSVSREKKESFPLTVTSAQKNPTAFYLCASSRTSGNSGANVLTFGAGSRLTVL.

The rearrangement uses TRBV3-1 (or the pseudogene TRBV3-2) and TRBJ2-7; possibly TRBD2 for D (5 bases). This CDR3 comprises 11 residues. Trimming stripped 8 bases from V and 7 bases from J, with 12 bases between. Germline assignment: CDR1 LGHDT and CDR2 YNNKEL (reference sequence). The CDR3 sequence is CASGEFGEQYF. Written as DNA, the CDR3 is TGTGCCAGCGGGGAGTTCGGGGAGCAGTACTTC.

The chain joins TRBV7-9 to TRBJ2-7; 7 bases line up with TRBD2. The trim removed 7 bases at V and 3 bases at J, leaving 6 bases unmatched. Germline CDR1 reads SEHNR; CDR2 reads FQNEAQ (reference sequence). CDR3 length equals 13 residues. The DNA for the CDR3 is TGTGCCAGCACCATTGGGGGGGTCTACGAGCAGTACTTC. Its protein product is CASTIGGVYEQYF.

The rearrangement uses TRBV7-8 and TRBJ2-7, with a weak D call TRBD1 (5 bases). V lost 1 base to trimming and J lost 5 bases, with 12 bases between them. The length of the CDR3 is 14 residues. CDR1 and CDR2 from the germline V gene are SGHVS and FQNEAQ. The CDR3 loop is CASSLELGRDEQYF. CDR3 nucleotides: TGTGCCAGCAGCTTAGAGCTGGGGCGCGACGAGCAGTACTTC.

This clone is a singleton in its sample. This chain joins TRBV30 and TRBJ2-5; 10 bases align to TRBD2. This CDR3 contains 14 residues. V trimming: 2 bases; J trimming: 3 bases; junction bases outside the gene matches: 3. The germline gives CDR1 GTSNPN, CDR2 SVGIG (reference sequence). CDR3 residues: CAWSPGLAEETQYF. The CDR3 nucleotides are TGTGCCTGGAGTCCTGGACTAGCGGAAGAGACCCAGTACTTC.

In DNA form, the CDR3 reads TGTGCCAGCAGCGCCCGTGGGACTGAAGAGACCCAGTACTTC. Its translation: CASSARGTEETQYF. V and J are TRBV7-9 and TRBJ2-5; perhaps TRBD2 as D (6 bases). Trimming cost V 5 bases and J 3 bases, with 13 bases left between them. The CDR3 has 14 amino acids. Germline assignment: CDR1 SEHNR and CDR2 FQNEAQ (reference sequence).

V gene TRBV5-4 combines with J gene TRBJ2-5; 11 positions agree with TRBD2. This CDR3 region has 16 residues. The V segment lost 4 bases and the J segment 4 bases; nucleotides outside the gene matches: 9. Looked up from germline, CDR1 is SGHNT and CDR2 is YYREEE (reference sequence). This CDR3 is CASSNGTSGTRETQYF. DNA for the CDR3: TGTGCCAGCAGCAACGGGACTAGCGGCACGCGAGAGACCCAGTACTTC.

The rearrangement links TRBV6-4 to TRBJ2-7; 9 positions match TRBD2. The CDR3 runs to 15 residues. Trimming removed 5 bases from V and 3 bases from J; junction bases left unmatched: 8. Germline assignment: CDR1 MRHNA and CDR2 SNTAGT. CDR3 protein: CASSPTASGIYEQYF. The CDR3, as DNA: TGTGCCAGCAGTCCCACGGCTAGCGGGATCTACGAGCAGTACTTC.

This clone occurred a few times. This chain links TRBV5-5 with TRBJ1-5; D call uncertain. V lost 0 bases to trimming and J lost 1 base, with 8 bases between them. Germline values: CDR1 SGHKS, CDR2 YYEKEE (reference sequence). The CDR3 runs 15 residues. CDR3 region: CASSLGPESNQPQHF. CDR3 DNA sequence: TGTGCCAGCAGCTTGGGTCCGGAGAGCAATCAGCCCCAGCATTTT.

The rearrangement uses TRBV14 and TRBJ1-1, with TRBD1 matching 8 bases. Germline CDR1 reads SGHDN; CDR2 reads FVKESK. CDR3 length: 17 amino acids. V gave up 0 bases and J gave up 0 bases; unmatched junction bases: 6. CDR3 protein: CASSQDPGQGVNTEAFF. The CDR3 coding sequence is TGTGCCAGCAGCCAAGATCCCGGACAGGGAGTGAACACTGAAGCTTTCTTT.

The chain recombines TRBV21-1 with TRBJ1-5. TRBV21-1 represents a pseudogene. The CDR3 totals 19 residues. The CDR3 protein is CASSKALPPGVRYKEPQHF. Written as DNA, the CDR3 is TGTGCCAGCAGCAAAGCCCTCCCCCCGGGGGTCAGGTATAAAGAGCCCCAGCATTTT.

The gene calls are TRBV30 and TRBJ2-7, with 7 bases fitting TRBD2. Germline V lookup: CDR1 GTSNPN, CDR2 SVGIG (reference sequence). V dropped 4 bases and J dropped 0; count of bases not matched to a gene: 9. This CDR3 has 15 amino acids. The CDR3 region has the DNA TGTGCCTGGACCAACCGGGACTACGCCTCCTACGAGCAGTACTTC. This encodes CAWTNRDYASYEQYF.

V and J are TRBV11-2 and TRBJ2-7; 8 bases line up with TRBD1. Looked up from germline, CDR1 is SGHAT and CDR2 is FQNNGV. The length of the CDR3 is 16 residues. V lost 5 bases to trimming and J lost 3 bases; unmatched junction nucleotides: 12. CDR3 loop: CASSLELGQGRYEQYF. In DNA, the CDR3 is TGTGCCAGCAGCCTGGAGCTCGGACAGGGTCGCTACGAGCAGTACTTC.

This chain links TRBV6-4 with TRBJ2-1, with TRBD1 matching over 8 bases. This CDR3 has 15 residues. CDR1 MRHNA and CDR2 SNTAGT come from the germline V gene. With V trimmed by 4 bases and J by 6 bases, 8 bases remained unmatched. The CDR3 nucleotides read TGTGCCAGCAGTGTATGGGACGGACAGGGCAATGAGCAGTTCTTC. Its translation is CASSVWDGQGNEQFF.

This chain's CDR3 is CASSYSARNYGYTF. CDR3 sequence (DNA): TGTGCCAGCAGTTACTCGGCACGCAACTATGGCTACACCTTC. The rearrangement uses TRBV6-5 and TRBJ1-2; D uncertain. This CDR3 is built from 14 residues. Germline values: CDR1 MNHEY, CDR2 SVGAGI. Trimming shortened V by 0 bases and J by 2 bases, and 7 bases separated the two germline ends.

J is TRBJ1-1 and V is TRBV25-1, with TRBD1 matching over 8 bases. Germline V lookup: CDR1 MGHDK, CDR2 SYGVNS. V gave up 10 bases and J gave up 5 bases; unmatched junction bases: 9. The CDR3 contains 13 residues. CDR3 in DNA: TGTGCCATCCAAGACAGGGGCGGGACTGAAGCTTTCTTT. The encoded protein is CAIQDRGGTEAFF.

The chain recombines TRBV15 with TRBJ1-1; 7 bases fit TRBD1. J gave up 10 bases and V 0 bases, and 2 bases lay outside the gene matches. Germline V gene lookup returns CDR1 LNHNV and CDR2 YYDKDF (reference sequence). The CDR3 covers 12 residues. The CDR3 here is CATSREDRVAFF. CDR3 nucleotides: TGTGCCACCAGCAGAGAAGACAGGGTAGCTTTCTTT.

This chain links TRBV6-4 with TRBJ2-1; 9 positions agree with TRBD2. CDR3 length: 13 residues. With 6 bases clipped from V and 10 bases from J, the junction kept 7 bases outside the gene matches. Germline V lookup: CDR1 MRHNA, CDR2 SNTAGT. The CDR3 loop is CASSSSGAGEQFF. DNA for the CDR3: TGTGCCAGCAGCTCTAGCGGGGCGGGGGAGCAGTTCTTC.

The CDR3 coding sequence is TGTGCCAGCAGCGTAGATTGGACAGACTATGGCTACACCTTC. Protein sequence: CASSVDWTDYGYTF. The V and J genes are TRBV9 and TRBJ1-2; possible D gene TRBD1, 6 bases. V shed 0 bases and J shed 3 bases, with 9 bases lying between them. The CDR3 totals 14 residues. Germline assignment: CDR1 SGDLS and CDR2 YYNGEE.

The V gene is TRBV5-4, the J gene TRBJ2-6, with D possibly being TRBD2 (5 bases). Germline V gene data show CDR1 as SGHNT and CDR2 as YYREEE (reference sequence). Trimming cost V 0 bases and J 1 base, with 5 bases left between them. This CDR3 contains 15 residues. CDR3 in DNA: TGTGCCAGCAGCTTGGGGACTTCTGGGGCCAACGTCCTGACTTTC. Translation: CASSLGTSGANVLTF.